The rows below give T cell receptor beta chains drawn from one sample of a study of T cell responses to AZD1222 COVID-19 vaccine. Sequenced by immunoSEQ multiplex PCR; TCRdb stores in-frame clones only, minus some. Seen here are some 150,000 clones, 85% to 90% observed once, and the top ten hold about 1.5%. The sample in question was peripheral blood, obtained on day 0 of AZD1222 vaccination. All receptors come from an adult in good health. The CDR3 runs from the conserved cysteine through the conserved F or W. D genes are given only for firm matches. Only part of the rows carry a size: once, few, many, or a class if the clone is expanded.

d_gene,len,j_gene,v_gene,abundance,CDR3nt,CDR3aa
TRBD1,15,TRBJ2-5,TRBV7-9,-,TGTGCCAGCAGCCTGGCGACAGGGAACCAAGAGACCCAGTACTTC,CASSLATGNQETQYF
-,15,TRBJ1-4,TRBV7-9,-,TGTGCCAGCAGCTCAAGTCCCGGGGCAGATGAAAAACTGTTTTTT,CASSSSPGADEKLFF
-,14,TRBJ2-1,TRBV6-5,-,TGTGCCAGCAGTTGGTTGGGCGTGGGAAATGAGCAGTTCTTC,CASSWLGVGNEQFF
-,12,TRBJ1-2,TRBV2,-,TGTGCCAGCAGGCGACAGGTCGCTGGCTACACCTTC,CASRRQVAGYTF
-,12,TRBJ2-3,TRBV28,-,TGTGCCAGCACCCGGGTCACAGATACGCAGTATTTT,CASTRVTDTQYF
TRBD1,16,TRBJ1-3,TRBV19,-,TGTGCCAGTAGTATCGGGACAGTTTCTGGATCGAACACCATATATTTT,CASSIGTVSGSNTIYF
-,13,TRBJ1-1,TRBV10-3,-,TGTGCCATCTCCTTTGGACTGAACACTGAAGCTTTCTTT,CAISFGLNTEAFF
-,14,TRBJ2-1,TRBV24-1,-,TGTGCCACCAGTGGCGCCCGCTTTATGAATGAGCAGTTCTTC,CATSGARFMNEQFF
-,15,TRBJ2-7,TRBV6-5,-,TGTGCCAGCAGTTACTCTGAACAGGGCATCTACGAGCAGTACTTC,CASSYSEQGIYEQYF
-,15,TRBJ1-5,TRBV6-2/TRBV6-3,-,TGTGCCAGCAGTTACCCGGGACGGCTCAATCAGCCCCAGCATTTT,CASSYPGRLNQPQHF
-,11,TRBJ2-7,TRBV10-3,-,TGTGCCTGTGGGGGTACCTACGAGCAGTACTTC,CACGGTYEQYF
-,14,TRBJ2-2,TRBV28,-,TGTGCCAGCGGGTACAGGGCGAACACCGGGGAGCTGTTTTTT,CASGYRANTGELFF
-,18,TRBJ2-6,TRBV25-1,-,TGTGCCAGCAGTGAGCCTGGAGGAGTGGGCTCTGGGGCCAACGTCCTGACTTTC,CASSEPGGVGSGANVLTF
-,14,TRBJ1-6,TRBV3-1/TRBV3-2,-,TGTGCCAGCAGCCAAGCCGGAAGGGCTTCACCCCTCCACTTT,CASSQAGRASPLHF
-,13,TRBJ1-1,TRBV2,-,TGTGCCAGCAGCGATGACAAGAACACTGAAGCTTTCTTT,CASSDDKNTEAFF
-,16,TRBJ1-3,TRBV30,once,TGTGCCTGGAGTCAACGGGGGGGACACTCTGGAAACACCATATATTTT,CAWSQRGGHSGNTIYF
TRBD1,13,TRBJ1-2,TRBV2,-,TGTGCCAGCAGAGGACAGGGTTCAGGTGGCTACACCTTC,CASRGQGSGGYTF
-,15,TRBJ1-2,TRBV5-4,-,TGTGCCAGCAGCTTAGCAGGGCCTCTTAACTATGGCTACACCTTC,CASSLAGPLNYGYTF
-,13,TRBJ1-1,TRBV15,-,TGTGCCTCCTCGGGGGCCCTGAACACTGAAGCTTTCTTT,CASSGALNTEAFF